Following are 14 T cell receptor beta chains from one sample sequenced in a study of vaccination and CD4 T cells after COVID-19. The treatment was: roughly nine-day PBMC culture with coronavirus spike peptide pools or control peptides (ViraFEST assay). Samples of CD4+ T cells were obtained from the unexposed donor before the COVID-19 pandemic (2011-2018). No antigen has been identified for these receptors. The Oncomine TCR Beta short-read assay was applied to DNA of cultured CD4+ T cells. In this case, cultured CD4+ T cells provided the extracted genomic DNA. From the PCR reads, TCRdb called clonotypes with MiXCR, one entry per CDR3 protein. Among some 9,200 distinct CDR3 sequences listed, less than 45% were seen once. Sample: CD4+ T cells from blood, cultured in vitro. The receptors originated from a human donor in good health.

The sample holds a few counts of this clonotype. This chain joins TRBV6-5 and TRBJ2-5; D assignment may be TRBD1 or TRBD2 (6 bases each). Per the germline V gene, CDR1 is MNHEY and CDR2 is SVGAGI. Between the trimmed V and J ends, which lost 1 base and 5 bases, there was a span of 11 bases. The CDR3 is 14 amino acids. CDR3 bases: TGTGCCAGCAGTTACTTGGACGGGGGCGAGACCCAGTACTTC. Translation: CASSYLDGGETQYF.

The chain recombines TRBV6-2 or TRBV6-3 with TRBJ1-5; TRBD1 matches 9 bases. Germline loops: CDR1 MNHEY, CDR2 SVGEGT. Trimming cost V 1 base and J 5 bases; bases outside gene matches: 15. This CDR3 has 19 residues. The CDR3 DNA sequence: TGTGCCAGCAGTTACTTTTATTCGCCGGGACAGGGAAGGGATCAGCCCCAGCATTTT. Translating gives CASSYFYSPGQGRDQPQHF.

The chain recombines TRBV28 with TRBJ2-1, with 7 nucleotides matching TRBD2. This CDR3 region has 15 residues. In germline, CDR1 is MDHEN, CDR2 SYDVKM. J was trimmed by 8 bases and V by 3 bases; bases with no gene match: 10. The CDR3 protein is CASSFGLAASDEQFF. CDR3 in DNA: TGTGCCAGCAGTTTTGGGCTAGCGGCTAGCGATGAGCAGTTCTTC.

The V and J genes are TRBV20-1 and TRBJ1-1, with D perhaps matching TRBD1 (6 bases). The CDR3 is 13 residues long. The germline gives CDR1 DFQATT, CDR2 SNEGSKA (reference sequence). V lost 5 bases and J lost 1, with 11 bases in between. The CDR3 nucleotides are TGCAGTGCTGAGCGGGGGGCGAACACTGAAGCTTTCTTT. Translated, it gives CSAERGANTEAFF.

The chain recombines TRBV19 with TRBJ2-5, with 7 bases matching TRBD1. Germline V gene data show CDR1 as LNHDA and CDR2 as SQIVND (reference sequence). The ends lost 1 base at V and 1 base at J; junction bases unmatched: 9. The CDR3 consists of 17 residues. CDR3 in amino acids: CASSIVFGDRAQETQYF. CDR3 DNA sequence: TGTGCCAGTAGTATAGTCTTCGGAGACAGGGCCCAAGAGACCCAGTACTTC.

The chain combines TRBV11-1 with TRBJ2-4, with a tentative D call TRBD1 (6 bases). CDR3 length equals 15 residues. V shed 5 bases and J shed 1 base, with 12 bases lying between them. Germline CDR1 reads SGHAT; CDR2 reads FQDESV (reference sequence). The DNA of the CDR3 is TGTGCCAGCAGCCCCAACCAGGGGGCCAAAAACATTCAGTACTTC. Translation gives CASSPNQGAKNIQYF.

The chain is built from TRBV7-2 and TRBJ2-1, with D perhaps being TRBD1 or TRBD2 (5 bases each). Between the trimmed V and J ends, which lost 5 bases and 3 bases, there was a span of 20 bases. Germline lookup yields CDR1 SGHTA and CDR2 FQGNSA. The CDR3 length is 17 residues. CDR3 region: CASSRAGTLPIYNEQFF. The DNA of the CDR3 is TGTGCCAGCAGCCGTGCCGGGACCCTCCCAATCTACAATGAGCAGTTCTTC. Looking up the rest from reference TRBV7-2 and TRBJ2-1 gives the full variable domain: GAGVSQSPSNKVTEKGKDVELRCDPISGHTALYWYRQSLGQGLEFLIYFQGNSAPDKSGLPSDRFSAERTGGSVSTLTIQRTQQEDSAVYLCASSRAGTLPIYNEQFFGPGTRLTVL.

This clonotype was seen only a few times. The rearrangement links TRBV10-3 to TRBJ2-2, with unresolved D. The V gene lost 8 bases and the J gene lost 1 base, with 5 bases spanning the gap. The CDR3 loop spans 12 amino acids. The germline V gene encodes CDR1 ENHRY and CDR2 SYGVKD. Here the CDR3 DNA reads TGTGCCATCTCACAGAACACCGGGGAGCTGTTTTTT. Translation gives CAISQNTGELFF.

The J gene is TRBJ2-1, the V gene TRBV7-2; possibly TRBD1 or TRBD2 for D (6 bases each). The germline V gene has CDR1 SGHTA and CDR2 FQGNSA. Trimming took off 1 base at V and 8 bases at J, with 12 bases between the two ends. The CDR3 sequence is 14 residues long. The chain's CDR3 is CASSLGRGLDEQFF. CDR3 coding DNA: TGTGCCAGCAGCTTAGGACGGGGGCTAGATGAGCAGTTCTTC.

The chain employs TRBV20-1 and TRBJ1-5; D is uncertain. V lost 6 bases to trimming and J lost 0 bases, with 21 bases between them. CDR3 length: 17 residues. CDR1 DFQATT and CDR2 SNEGSKA come from the germline V gene (reference sequence). CDR3 sequence: CSALMPGSPGSNQPQHF. Here the CDR3 DNA reads TGCAGTGCCCTAATGCCCGGGAGCCCGGGTAGCAATCAGCCCCAGCATTTT.

This clonotype was counted only a few times. V is TRBV20-1 and J is TRBJ2-7; D not certain. V was shortened by 0 bases and J by 2 bases, with 11 bases between the two germline ends. The V gene's germline CDR1 is DFQATT and CDR2 SNEGSKA (reference sequence). The CDR3 totals 14 residues. The CDR3 DNA follows: TGCAGTGCTAGAGACAGGCTAGGGCCCTACGAGCAGTACTTC. It is translated as CSARDRLGPYEQYF.

Comments on this clonotype: The junction does not match germline at one end; this may be a read error. The chain's CDR3 is CSARRSGGVTETFF. The CDR3 DNA reads as TGCAGTGCTAGAAGGTCAGGGGGGGTTACTGAAACTTTCTTT. The chain carries TRBV20-1 and TRBJ1-1, with 7 bases that match TRBD1. The CDR3 covers 14 residues. Germline V gene data show CDR1 as DFQATT and CDR2 as SNEGSKA (reference sequence).

By proportion, this clonotype is medium-sized (0.01 to 0.1%). The CDR3 sequence: CASSQDYSYGYTF. The CDR3 coding sequence is TGTGCCAGCAGCCAAGACTACAGCTATGGCTACACCTTC. This rearrangement joins TRBV14 to TRBJ1-2, with D unresolved. Germline CDR1 is SGHDN and CDR2 is FVKESK. This CDR3 is 13 amino acids long. The V end lost 0 bases, the J end lost 4 bases, and 6 bases lay between the germline ends. The whole variable domain, remainder taken from reference TRBV14 and TRBJ1-2, is EAGVTQFPSHSVIEKGQTVTLRCDPISGHDNLYWYRRVMGKEIKFLLHFVKESKQDESGMPNNRFLAERTGGTYSTLKVQPAELEDSGVYFCASSQDYSYGYTFGSGTRLTVV.

The gene calls are TRBV6-1 and TRBJ2-4; D uncertain. This CDR3 is 12 amino acids long. From germline, CDR1 is MNHNS and CDR2 SASEGT. The V end was cut by 7 bases, the J end by 0 bases, with 4 bases between. The CDR3 sequence is CASTLAKNIQYF. CDR3 DNA: TGTGCCAGCACACTAGCCAAAAACATTCAGTACTTC.